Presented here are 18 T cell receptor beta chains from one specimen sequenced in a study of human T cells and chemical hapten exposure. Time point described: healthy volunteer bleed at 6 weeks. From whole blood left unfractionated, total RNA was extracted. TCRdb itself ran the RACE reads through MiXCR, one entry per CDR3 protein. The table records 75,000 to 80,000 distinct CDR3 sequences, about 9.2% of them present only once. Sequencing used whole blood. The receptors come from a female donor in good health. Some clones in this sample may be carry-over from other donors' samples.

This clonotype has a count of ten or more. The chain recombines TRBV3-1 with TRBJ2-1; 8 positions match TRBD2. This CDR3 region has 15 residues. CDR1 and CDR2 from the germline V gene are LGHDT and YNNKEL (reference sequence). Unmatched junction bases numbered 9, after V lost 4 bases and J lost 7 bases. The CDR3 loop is CASSLAGIYRNEQFF. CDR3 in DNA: TGTGCCAGCAGCCTAGCGGGGATCTATAGGAATGAGCAGTTCTTC.

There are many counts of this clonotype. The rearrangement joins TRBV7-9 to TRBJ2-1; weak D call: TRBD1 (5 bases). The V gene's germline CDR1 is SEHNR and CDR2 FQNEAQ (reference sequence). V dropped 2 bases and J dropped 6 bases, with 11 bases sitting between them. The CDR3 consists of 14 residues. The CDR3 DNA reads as TGTGCCAGCAGCTTATTTCCAGGGCCCAATGAGCAGTTCTTC. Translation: CASSLFPGPNEQFF.

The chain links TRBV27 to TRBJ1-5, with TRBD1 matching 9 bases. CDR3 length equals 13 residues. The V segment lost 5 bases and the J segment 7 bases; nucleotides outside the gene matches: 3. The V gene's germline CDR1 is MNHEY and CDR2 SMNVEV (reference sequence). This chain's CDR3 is CASSGTGRQPQHF. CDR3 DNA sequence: TGTGCCAGCAGTGGGACAGGGCGACAGCCCCAGCATTTT.

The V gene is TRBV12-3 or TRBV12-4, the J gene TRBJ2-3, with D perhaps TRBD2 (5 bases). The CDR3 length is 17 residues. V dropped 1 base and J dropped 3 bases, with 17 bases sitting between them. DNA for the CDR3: TGTGCCAGCAGTTTAGGGACCTGGGAGAGGTGGACAGATACGCAGTATTTT. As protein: CASSLGTWERWTDTQYF.

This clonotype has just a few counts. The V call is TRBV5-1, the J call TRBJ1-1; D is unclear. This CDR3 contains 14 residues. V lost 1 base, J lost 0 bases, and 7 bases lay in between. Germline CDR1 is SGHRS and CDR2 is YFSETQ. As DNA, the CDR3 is TGCGCCAGCAGCTTGCCCGGTATGAACACTGAAGCTTTCTTT. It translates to CASSLPGMNTEAFF.

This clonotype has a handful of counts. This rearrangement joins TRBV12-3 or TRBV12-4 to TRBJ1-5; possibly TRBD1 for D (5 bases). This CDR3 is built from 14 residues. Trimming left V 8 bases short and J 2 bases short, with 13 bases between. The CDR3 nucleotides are TGTGCCAGCCAACGACGGGACGGCAATCAGCCCCAGCATTTT. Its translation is CASQRRDGNQPQHF.

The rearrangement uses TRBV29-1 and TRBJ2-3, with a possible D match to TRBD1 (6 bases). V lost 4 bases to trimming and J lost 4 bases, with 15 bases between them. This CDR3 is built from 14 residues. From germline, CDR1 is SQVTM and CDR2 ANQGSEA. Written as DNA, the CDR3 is TGCAGCGTTGGAAGGACAGTGGGTCCAGATACGCAGTATTTT. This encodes CSVGRTVGPDTQYF.

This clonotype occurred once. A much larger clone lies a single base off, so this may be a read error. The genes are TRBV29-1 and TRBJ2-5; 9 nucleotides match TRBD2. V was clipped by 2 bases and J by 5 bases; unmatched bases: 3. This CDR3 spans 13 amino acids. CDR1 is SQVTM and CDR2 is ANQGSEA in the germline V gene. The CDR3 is CSVESSGGETQYF. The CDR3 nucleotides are TGCAGCGTTGAAAGTAGCGGGGGTGAGACCCAGTACTTC.

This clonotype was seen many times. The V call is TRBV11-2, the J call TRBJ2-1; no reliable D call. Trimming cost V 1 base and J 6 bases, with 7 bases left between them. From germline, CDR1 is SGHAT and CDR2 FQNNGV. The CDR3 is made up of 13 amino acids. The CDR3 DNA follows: TGTGCCAGCAGCTTAGGACGGGCCAATGAGCAGTTCTTC. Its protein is CASSLGRANEQFF.

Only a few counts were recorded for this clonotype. The CDR3 here is CASSRPRGGSFDEQFF. DNA of the CDR3: TGCGCCAGCAGCCGGCCCCGGGGGGGCAGTTTCGATGAGCAGTTCTTC. This chain uses TRBV5-1 with TRBJ2-1; 8 nucleotides agree with TRBD2. Looked up from germline, CDR1 is SGHRS and CDR2 is YFSETQ. V was clipped by 4 bases and J by 8 bases; unmatched bases: 14. The CDR3 loop spans 16 amino acids. The whole variable domain, filled in from reference TRBV5-1 and TRBJ2-1, reads KAGVTQTPRYLIKTRGQQVTLSCSPISGHRSVSWYQQTPGQGLQFLFEYFSETQRNKGNFPGRFSGRQFSNSRSEMNVSTLELGDSALYLCASSRPRGGSFDEQFFGPGTRLTVL.

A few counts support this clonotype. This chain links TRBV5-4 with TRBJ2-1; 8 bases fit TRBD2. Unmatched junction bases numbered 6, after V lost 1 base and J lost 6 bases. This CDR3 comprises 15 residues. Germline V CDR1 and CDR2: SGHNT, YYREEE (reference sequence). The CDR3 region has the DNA TGTGCCAGCAGCTTGAAGGCGGGGGGCATCAATGAGCAGTTCTTC. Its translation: CASSLKAGGINEQFF.

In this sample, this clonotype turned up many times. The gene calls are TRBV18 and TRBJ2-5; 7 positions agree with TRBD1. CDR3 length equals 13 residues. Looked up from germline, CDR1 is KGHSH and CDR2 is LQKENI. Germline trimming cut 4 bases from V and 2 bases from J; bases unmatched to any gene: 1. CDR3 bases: TGTGCCAGCTCACGGGACAGACAAGAGACCCAGTACTTC. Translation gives CASSRDRQETQYF.

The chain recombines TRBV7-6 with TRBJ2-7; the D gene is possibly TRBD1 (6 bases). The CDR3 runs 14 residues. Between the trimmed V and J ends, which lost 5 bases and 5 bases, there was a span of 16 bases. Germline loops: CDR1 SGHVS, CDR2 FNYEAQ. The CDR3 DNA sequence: TGTGCCAGCAGCCATCTAGGACAGACCCACGAGCAGTACTTC. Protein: CASSHLGQTHEQYF.

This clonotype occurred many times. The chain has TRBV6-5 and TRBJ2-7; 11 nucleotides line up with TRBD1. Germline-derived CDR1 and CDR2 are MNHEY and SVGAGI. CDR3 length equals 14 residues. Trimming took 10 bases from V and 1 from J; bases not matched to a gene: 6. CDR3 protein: CATAGQGVSYEQYF. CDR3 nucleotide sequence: TGTGCCACCGCGGGACAGGGGGTTTCCTACGAGCAGTACTTC.

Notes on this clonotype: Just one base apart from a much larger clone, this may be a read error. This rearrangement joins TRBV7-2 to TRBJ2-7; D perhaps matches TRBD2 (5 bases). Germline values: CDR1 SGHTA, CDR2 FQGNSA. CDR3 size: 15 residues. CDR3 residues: CANSSQAGKFYEQYF. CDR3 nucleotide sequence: TGTGCCAACAGCTCGCAAGCCGGGAAGTTCTACGAGCAGTACTTC. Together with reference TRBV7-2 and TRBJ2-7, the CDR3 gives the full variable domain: GAGVSQSPSNKVTEKGKDVELRCDPISGHTALYWYRQSLGQGLEFLIYFQGNSAPDKSGLPSDRFSAERTGGSVSTLTIQRTQQEDSAVYLCANSSQAGKFYEQYFGPGTRLTVT.

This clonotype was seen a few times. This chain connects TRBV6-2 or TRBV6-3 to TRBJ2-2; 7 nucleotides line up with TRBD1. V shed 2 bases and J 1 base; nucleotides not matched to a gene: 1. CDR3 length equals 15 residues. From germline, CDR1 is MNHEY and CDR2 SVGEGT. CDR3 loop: CASSYGTENTGELFF. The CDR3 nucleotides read TGTGCCAGCAGTTACGGGACAGAGAACACCGGGGAGCTGTTTTTT.

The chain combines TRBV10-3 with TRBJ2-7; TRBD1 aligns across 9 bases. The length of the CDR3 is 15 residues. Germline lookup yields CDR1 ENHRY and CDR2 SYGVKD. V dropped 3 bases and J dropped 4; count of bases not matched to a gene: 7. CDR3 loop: CAISDRDRVVYEQYF. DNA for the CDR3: TGTGCCATCAGTGACCGGGACAGGGTAGTTTACGAGCAGTACTTC.

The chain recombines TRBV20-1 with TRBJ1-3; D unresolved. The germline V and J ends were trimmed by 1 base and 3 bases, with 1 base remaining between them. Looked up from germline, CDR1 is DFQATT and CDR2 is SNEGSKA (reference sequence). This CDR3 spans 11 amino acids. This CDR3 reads CSARVGNTIYF. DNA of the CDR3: TGCAGTGCTAGAGTTGGAAACACCATATATTTT.